Listed below are T cell receptor beta chains from one sample, sequenced in a study of T cell repertoires in aging, cancer and after chemotherapy. TCRdb independently ran MiXCR on the multiplex PCR reads; one entry per CDR3 protein. Of some 4,000 distinct CDR3 sequences listed, around 29% are singletons. Sequenced: blood. Receptors originate from a human donor in good health. Each CDR3 is given with its conserved first and last residue. Each record gives: J gene, D gene, CDR3 length, clone size, V gene, CDR3 DNA, CDR3 protein. A D gene is named only where the DNA matches it firmly. Clone size appears in some rows only: once, few, many, or a class for an expanded clone.

TRBJ1-5 . 12 . TRBV19 TGTGCCAGTAGACTCCAAGGTCAGCCCCAGCATTTT CASRLQGQPQHF
TRBJ2-7 TRBD2 15 . TRBV13 TGTGCCAGCAGCGAAGAGACTAGCGGGGCCCGGGAGCAGTACTTC CASSEETSGAREQYF
TRBJ1-3 TRBD1 15 . TRBV6-1 TGTGCCAGCAGTGAAACCCTTACAGGGGGACACACCATATATTTT CASSETLTGGHTIYF
TRBJ1-5 . 15 . TRBV20-1 TGCAGTGCCTCGGAGGAGGGGCCGGGCAATCAGCCCCAGCATTTT CSASEEGPGNQPQHF
TRBJ2-7 TRBD2 20 . TRBV18 TGTGCCAGCTCAGGAGAGACGGCAGCGGGAGGGAGGTTTACTCCCTACGAGCAGTACTTC CASSGETAAGGRFTPYEQYF
TRBJ2-2 . 11 few TRBV12-3/TRBV12-4 TGTGCCAGCAGTTTATCCGGGGAGCTGTTTTTT CASSLSGELFF
TRBJ2-1 TRBD1 15 few TRBV5-4 TGTGCCAGCAGCTTGGACAGGGGGCGCCTCCATGAGCAGTTCTTC CASSLDRGRLHEQFF
TRBJ2-3 TRBD2 17 . TRBV4-2 TGTGCCAGCAGCCAAGGGCGGGAGGGCCGAGGAACAGATACGCAGTATTTT CASSQGREGRGTDTQYF
TRBJ2-5 . 13 few TRBV10-2 TGCGCCAGCAGTTCGACAAGCCAGGAGACCCAGTACTTC CASSSTSQETQYF
TRBJ1-1 . 14 . TRBV6-1 TGTGCCAGCAGCCCCAGAGGGGCGGGCACTGAAGCTTTCTTT CASSPRGAGTEAFF
TRBJ2-1 TRBD2 14 few TRBV12-3/TRBV12-4 TGTGCCAGCGGACTAGCGGGAGGACGTAATGAGCAGTTCTTC CASGLAGGRNEQFF
TRBJ1-2 TRBD1 13 . TRBV20-1 TGCAGTGCTACAGGGGGCGACAACTATGGCTACACCTTC CSATGGDNYGYTF
TRBJ2-1 TRBD2 12 few TRBV30 TGTGCCTGGACTAGCGGTTACAATGAGCAGTTCTTC CAWTSGYNEQFF
TRBJ2-7 . 13 . TRBV18 TGTGCCAGCTCATTCGGGAGTAGCGACGAGCAGTACTTC CASSFGSSDEQYF
TRBJ2-2 TRBD1 16 medium-sized TRBV18 TGTGCCAGCTCAGCCGGGACAGGGGATAACACCGGGGAGCTGTTTTTT CASSAGTGDNTGELFF
TRBJ1-2 . 10 . TRBV20-1 TGCAGTGCTAGAGACTATGGCTACACCTTC CSARDYGYTF
TRBJ2-7 . 15 . TRBV20-1 TGCAGTGCTAGAGAGCCCATAGGGGAACGTTACGAGCAGTACTTC CSAREPIGERYEQYF
TRBJ2-3 . 16 medium-sized TRBV6-1 TGTGCCAGCAGTGAAGAGGTCTCGGAGGCGACAGATACGCAGTATTTT CASSEEVSEATDTQYF
TRBJ1-2 . 15 medium-sized TRBV19 TGTGCCAGCCGTACGCAGGGGACTGCTCGCTATGGCTACACCTTC CASRTQGTARYGYTF
TRBJ2-2 TRBD2 20 few TRBV5-5 TGTGCCAGCAGCTTGGTTGTTCTCTTCGGACTAGCGGGAGATGGCGGGGAGCTGTTTTTT CASSLVVLFGLAGDGGELFF
TRBJ1-4 . 16 few TRBV5-6 TGTGCCAGCAGCTCTGGTTGGAAGGCCTTTAATGAAAAACTGTTTTTT CASSSGWKAFNEKLFF
TRBJ1-6 TRBD1 15 . TRBV20-1 TGCAGTGCTAGAGATCGAGGACAGGGTGATTCACCCCTCCACTTT CSARDRGQGDSPLHF
TRBJ2-1 . 13 . TRBV7-2 TGTGCCAGCAGCCCCGCCCGGACCAATGAGCAGTTCTTC CASSPARTNEQFF
TRBJ2-7 . 12 . TRBV5-6 TGTGGAGGGGGACCTCCCCTCCGCGAGCAGTACTTC CGGGPPLREQYF
TRBJ2-3 . 13 medium-sized TRBV7-6 TGTGCCAGCAGCTCAGACAGAACAGATACGCAGTATTTT CASSSDRTDTQYF
TRBJ1-4 TRBD1 15 medium-sized TRBV19 TGTGCCAGTAGTATTCTACAGGGGACTAATGAAAAACTGTTTTTT CASSILQGTNEKLFF
TRBJ2-1 TRBD1 15 . TRBV4-2 TGCGCCAGCAGCCAAGTAGGGACAGGAAACAATGAGCAGTTCTTC CASSQVGTGNNEQFF
TRBJ2-3 . 14 medium-sized TRBV7-6 TGTGCCAGCAGCTTGGGAGCGCTCACAGATACGCAGTATTTT CASSLGALTDTQYF
TRBJ2-7 . 17 . TRBV6-1 TGTGCCAGCAGTGAAGCCGAAATGGACCACTACGACCTGGAGCAGTACTTC CASSEAEMDHYDLEQYF
TRBJ1-5 . 13 medium-sized TRBV6-1 TGTGCCAGCAGTGAAACAGGAAGGAGGCCCCAGCATTTT CASSETGRRPQHF
TRBJ2-1 . 16 large TRBV5-5 TGTGCCAGCAGCTTAGAAGACAGTCGTATGGGAGATGAGCAGTTCTTC CASSLEDSRMGDEQFF
TRBJ2-1 TRBD2 17 medium-sized TRBV19 TGTGCCAGTAGTGTAGGGCCTAGCGGGAGGGCATACAATGAGCAGTTCTTC CASSVGPSGRAYNEQFF
TRBJ1-2 TRBD1 14 medium-sized TRBV19 TGTGCCAGTAGTCCGCCGGGACAGGGCTATGGCTACACCTTC CASSPPGQGYGYTF
TRBJ2-7 . 13 medium-sized TRBV7-6 TGTGCCAGCAGCTTGGGACCGAACTACGAGCAGTACTTC CASSLGPNYEQYF
TRBJ2-1 . 12 few TRBV28 TGTGCCAGCAGTGGTTCTGTGAATGAGCAGTTCTTC CASSGSVNEQFF
TRBJ2-3 TRBD2 13 medium-sized TRBV6-5 TGTGCCAGCAGCAAGCGGGGCGCAGATACGCAGTATTTT CASSKRGADTQYF
TRBJ2-1 TRBD2 17 . TRBV4-2 TGTGCCAGCAGCCGCGAGGGACTAGCGGGAGGAATCAATGAGCAGTTCTTC CASSREGLAGGINEQFF